Sequencing of this T cell receptor beta chain was carried out in a study of cytomegalovirus exposure and HLA in healthy donors (dated by TCRdb to 2016 to 2017). Some background on the complete study: An earlier analysis of about 530 of the donors reported 276 Gb of sequence data and around 120 million unique TCR beta sequences obtained from about 170 million T cells. Genome-wide SNP genotypes for about 55% of the roughly 670 donors were used in a later genetic analysis, which treated that subset as a discovery cohort. Across around 400 genotyped donors of the cohort, an average of approximately 240,000 unique TCR beta nucleotide sequences per donor were sequenced, and 15% to 20% of those sequences were non-productive. Four to six DR-DQ haplotypes were handled as single units for association and clustering, since linkage in the cohort was strong. The number of typed donors differed by locus: about 620-640 for A, B, C, DRB1 and DQB1; 500 to 550 for DQA1; 606 for DPA1; and around 490 for DPB1. All discovery cohort repertoires had been generated on a single sequencing platform. A later analysis re-examined previously published TCR beta repertoires from 600 to 700 donors and added high-resolution HLA genotyping to investigate patterns of TCR occurrence. In an earlier analysis of roughly 540 of the donors, high-throughput TCR beta sequencing was used to judge whether each TCR beta V gene segment behaved as functional or pseudogenic. To predict cytomegalovirus infection status, the study combined high-throughput TCR immunosequencing, statistical association of individual TCRs with disease status, and machine learning. The genetic ancestry cluster associated with self-reported Caucasian donors included 70% to 85% of the roughly 360 genotyped donors. The study was designed to test whether signatures of past pathogen exposure could be identified by cataloging public T cell receptors. The T cell repertoires of under 700 subjects were profiled by immunosequencing and related to cytomegalovirus serostatus. Rather than drawing on any new phenotypic data, the later analysis identified candidate immune exposures from TCR beta sequences and the way those sequences occurred across donors. Both class I and class II loci were covered by HLA typing, at four-digit resolution. An early release that covered 640 HLA-typed donors contained approximately 300 gigabases of sequencing data and tens of millions of unique TCR sequences. A separate validation cohort of over a hundred different subjects was used in addition to the roughly 620-subject first cohort. Alongside the repertoire data, information on donor age, sex, ethnicity and CMV serostatus was compiled. Overall results and qualifications from the work: The presence/absence analyses assumed that sequencing depth was roughly uniform across donors, and that assumption may not be true. Compared with the roughly 720-donor mean, donors in an Asian-associated ancestry cluster had fewer N-insertions in productive TCRs, according to a later genetic analysis. A later analysis found that TCR association rates varied across HLA loci, with DRB1 alleles showing the most associated TCRs and HLA-C alleles the fewest. According to a later analysis, most CMV-associated TCR beta chains appeared to be HLA-restricted, and the HLA associations seemed to be driven largely by CMV exposure. A later genetic analysis associated a missense DCLRE1C variant with V-gene and J-gene trimming of TCR beta chains, and an independent cohort replicated the association. CMV serostatus was the only immune exposure information available for the cohort. Because some donors lacked HLA typing at each locus, the association tests relied only on the typed subset. About 15 rarely observed V segments, including chromosome 9 orphons, were excluded from the earlier analysis of approximately 600 of the donors because counts were too low. In this cohort, only TCR beta chains were sequenced, and detectable features were limited by the absence of alpha or paired-chain data. The classifier was reported to diagnose cytomegalovirus status with high specificity and sensitivity in both the original cohort and the validation cohort. The 87-base-pair reads could not distinguish some IMGT-functional V segments, including TRBV6-2 and TRBV6-3, so those segments were excluded. Correlated functional status among segregating V segments might be attributable to linkage disequilibrium, but an unknown experimental factor could not be ruled out. In vitro tests confirmed that a few of the cytomegalovirus-associated TCR beta chains recognize cytomegalovirus antigens. Several of the top co-occurrence clusters appeared to be linked to parvovirus B19, influenza, CMV and Epstein-Barr virus, according to a later analysis. When HLA alleles, especially DR and DQ, strongly co-occurred, attributing TCR associations to individual alleles was difficult. Most TCR sequences were observed very rarely across donors, whereas some public TCRs were present in many individuals. In a later analysis, HLA-associated TCR beta chains showed more clonal expansion and lower generation probabilities than non-associated chains that were equally common. The authors suggested that the approach could potentially be extended to other disease states and immunological phenotypes. In an earlier analysis of 450 to 750 of the donors, most TCR beta V segments appeared in productive rearrangements about 87% or about 30% of the time, broadly matching IMGT annotations. A cluster of highly shared sequence variants was judged likely to be a technical artifact of the sequencing pipeline. In the study, about 150 TCR beta chains were listed as associated with cytomegalovirus. A further reported finding was that TCR beta sequences accurately predicted the HLA-A and HLA-B alleles for most subjects in the first cohort. At a false discovery rate of 0.05, a later analysis linked approximately 18,000 TCR beta sequences to specific HLA alleles.

Inclusive of the bounding cysteine and phenylalanine, the CDR3 is 13 residues long. Kept here is only the CDR3 DNA, which spans 39 bases and is read in frame from base 1. Trimming removed 1 base from V and 6 bases from J, leaving 8 bases between the germline ends. From a lookup of the germline V gene, CDR1 and CDR2 are SGHTA and FQGNSA. The receptor library was made with the immunoSEQ multiplex PCR assay. For the multiplex PCR, a mixture combining 60 forward primers for TCR Vbeta segments and 13 reverse primers for TCR Jbeta segments was used. Amplification of the CDR3 region of rearranged TCR beta genes was performed with a multiplex PCR assay on genomic DNA. The amplified TCR beta libraries were sequenced on the Illumina HiSeq System as 87-base-pair reads. Processing in the source paper ran as follows. Across the roughly 670 repertoires, a later analysis counted 60 million to 90 million unique TCR beta chains, 9.5 million to 13 million of which were shared by at least two donors. To remove PCR and sequencing errors, raw reads were error-corrected and collapsed into unique sequences using a nearest-neighbor algorithm that merged closely related sequences. Alignment of CDR3 sequences to IMGT reference sequences was used to assign V, D and J gene segments. For a sequence to be retained, at least a six-nucleotide match to both a V gene segment and a J gene segment was required. Rearrangements were classified as productive when the CDR3 lacked stop codons and remained in frame with V and J, and all other rearrangements were classified as non-productive. CDR3 was defined by IMGT convention, running from the second conserved V-encoded cysteine to the conserved J-encoded phenylalanine. Sequences without an unambiguous match to a single V gene segment were excluded from the earlier analysis of about 600 of the donors. In an earlier analysis of 587 of the donors, a V segment was called functional when productive rearrangements were above 56.7%, and segregating when the standard deviation between donors exceeded 5%. A statistical classification framework was developed to diagnose cytomegalovirus status using the catalog of TCR beta chain sequences. V and J gene assignment, in a later analysis, came from comparing TCR nucleotide sequences with IMGT/GENE-DB human TR gene sequences. In a later analysis, CDR3 sequences and most-parsimonious VDJ recombination scenarios were assigned using the TCRdist pipeline. In a later analysis, each TCR beta chain was defined by its CDR3 amino acid sequence together with its V-gene family, and reads lacking a unique V-gene family were excluded. A later analysis removed several hundred highly shared, low-generation-probability nucleotide sequences to deal with suspected cross-contamination and a sequencing artifact. In a later analysis, a clonal expansion index for each public chain was calculated from normalized within-repertoire ranks of inferred template counts. In a later analysis, generation probabilities were computed using a VDJ recombination model fitted to out-of-frame rearrangements, and the results were checked against IGoR. Hypergeometric tests were used in a later analysis to score TCR-TCR, TCR-HLA and TCR-CMV co-occurrence, with a repertoire-size bias correction applied to the TCR pairs. A later analysis estimated false discovery rates by permuting HLA or CMV assignments 20 times. In a later analysis, co-occurring TCRs were grouped using DBSCAN, with TCRdist sequence similarity added in when clustering inside HLA-allele-positive subsets. Repertoires with fewer than 30,000 or more than 120,000 public chains, plus five repertoires with anomalous nucleotide sharing, were excluded from co-occurrence clustering. Here the immuneACCESS table is served through TCRdb, limited to in-frame sequences with V and J called. Missing clones are a known gap in these copies; in checked studies unresolved V genes cover under half, and the rest lacks a known reason. V, J and clone size were drawn from that table, and D and trimming were deduced from the DNA. The sample table shows tens of thousands of clones, and roughly 72% are seen once. The biggest ten clones account for roughly 22% of the sample.

Comments on this clone: It has no known antigen specificity. Per-base quality was not reported, and no clone a single base away is much larger than it.

The cohort was made up of about 610 healthy bone marrow donors. At the time of sampling, every cohort member was nominally healthy, though immune exposures that went unrecorded were likely present. The donor was CMV seropositive and was included in the group of 250 to 300 seropositive cohort members. Each donor provided a peripheral blood sample, and peripheral blood mononuclear cells were used for TCR beta sequencing. Genomic DNA was extracted from the blood cell samples with the Qiagen DNeasy Blood Extraction Kit. Rearrangement joined TRBV7-2 to TRBJ2-3, with TRBD2 as a weak D call on 5 bases. The TCR was taken from a woman between 50 and 59 years old in good health and CMV-seropositive. The sample taken for sequencing was PBMCs. The nucleotide sequence is given as TGTGCCAGCAGCTTAGTTACGGGGGATACGCAGTATTTT. This codes for CASSLVTGDTQYF.